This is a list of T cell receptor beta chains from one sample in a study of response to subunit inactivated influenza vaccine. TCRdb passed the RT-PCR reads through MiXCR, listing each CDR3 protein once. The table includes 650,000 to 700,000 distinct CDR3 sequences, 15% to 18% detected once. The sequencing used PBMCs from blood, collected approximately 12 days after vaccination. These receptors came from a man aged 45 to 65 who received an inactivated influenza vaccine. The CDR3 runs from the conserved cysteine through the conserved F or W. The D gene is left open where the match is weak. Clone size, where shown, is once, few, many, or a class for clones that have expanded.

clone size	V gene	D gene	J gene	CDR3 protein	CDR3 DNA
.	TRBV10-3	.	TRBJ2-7	CAISESTIHEQYF	TGTGCCATCAGTGAGTCGACTATCCACGAGCAGTACTTC
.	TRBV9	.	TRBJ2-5	CASSVDAVQTQYF	TGTGCCAGCAGCGTAGATGCCGTTCAGACCCAGTACTTC
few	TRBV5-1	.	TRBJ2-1	CASSLPGSNEQFF	TGCGCCAGCAGCTTGCCGGGCTCCAATGAGCAGTTCTTC
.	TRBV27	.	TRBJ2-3	CASSLWPGTDTQYF	TGTGCCAGCAGTTTATGGCCCGGAACAGATACGCAGTATTTT
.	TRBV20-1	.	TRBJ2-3	CSARDLGIGVYDTQYF	TGCAGTGCTAGAGATTTGGGGATCGGAGTTTATGATACGCAGTATTTT
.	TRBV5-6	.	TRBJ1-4	CASSLPGPHEKLFF	TGTGCCAGCAGCTTACCGGGGCCCCATGAAAAACTGTTTTTT
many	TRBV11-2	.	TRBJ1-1	CASSLPRDRTEAFF	TGTGCCAGCAGCTTACCCAGGGATCGAACTGAAGCTTTCTTT
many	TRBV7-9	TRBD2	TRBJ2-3	CASSPWRLAGFTDTQYF	TGTGCCAGCAGCCCATGGAGACTAGCGGGTTTTACAGATACGCAGTATTTT
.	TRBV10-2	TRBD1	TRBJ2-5	CASSDWDRAQETQYF	TGCGCCAGCAGTGATTGGGACAGGGCCCAAGAGACCCAGTACTTC
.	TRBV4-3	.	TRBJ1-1	CASSQDRPTEAFF	TGCGCCAGCAGCCAGGACAGACCCACTGAAGCTTTCTTT
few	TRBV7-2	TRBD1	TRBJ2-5	CASSSMTGDVTQYF	TGTGCCAGCAGCTCCATGACAGGGGATGTGACCCAGTACTTC
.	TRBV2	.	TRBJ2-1	CASSEEGRAEFF	TGTGCCAGCAGTGAAGAGGGGCGAGCGGAGTTCTTC
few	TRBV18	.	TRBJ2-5	CASSPIQGVQETQYF	TGTGCCAGCTCTCCCATTCAGGGAGTACAAGAGACCCAGTACTTC
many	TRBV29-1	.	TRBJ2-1	CSVEDHSISLNEQFF	TGCAGCGTTGAAGATCACTCGATTAGTCTCAATGAGCAGTTCTTC
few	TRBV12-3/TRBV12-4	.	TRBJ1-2	CASIHGYGYTF	TGTGCCAGCATCCATGGCTATGGCTACACCTTC
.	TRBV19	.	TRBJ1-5	CASTTLGRGGNQPQHF	TGTGCCAGTACCACCTTGGGGAGGGGCGGCAATCAGCCCCAGCATTTT
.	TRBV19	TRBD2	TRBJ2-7	CASSELAGNEQYF	TGTGCCAGTAGTGAACTAGCGGGAAACGAGCAGTACTTC
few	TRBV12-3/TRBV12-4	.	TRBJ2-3	CASSLAVGARGGTDTQYF	TGTGCCAGCAGTTTAGCGGTGGGAGCTAGGGGGGGCACAGATACGCAGTATTTT
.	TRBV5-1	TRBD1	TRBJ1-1	CASSLANRGGTEAFF	TGCGCCAGCAGCTTGGCCAACAGGGGTGGTACTGAAGCTTTCTTT
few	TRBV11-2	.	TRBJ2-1	CASSFPGLPGQFF	TGTGCCAGCAGCTTCCCGGGACTCCCCGGGCAGTTCTTC
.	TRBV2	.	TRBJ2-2	CASQSSRELFF	TGTGCCAGCCAGAGCAGCAGGGAGCTGTTTTTT
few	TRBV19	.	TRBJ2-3	CASQHPNTDTQYF	TGTGCCAGTCAACACCCTAACACAGATACGCAGTATTTT
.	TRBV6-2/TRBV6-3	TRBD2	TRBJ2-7	CASSRSTSGSSHEQYF	TGTGCCAGCAGTCGCTCGACTAGCGGGAGTTCCCACGAGCAGTACTTC
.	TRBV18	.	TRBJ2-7	CASSPSPRQEYEQYF	TGTGCCAGCTCCCCGAGTCCCAGGCAGGAATACGAGCAGTACTTC
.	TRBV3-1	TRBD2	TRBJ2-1	CASSHGAGGNEQFF	TGTGCCAGCAGCCATGGTGCGGGAGGCAATGAGCAGTTCTTC
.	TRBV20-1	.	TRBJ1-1	CSARPHGSLNTEAFF	TGCAGTGCTAGACCCCACGGATCCTTGAACACTGAAGCTTTCTTT
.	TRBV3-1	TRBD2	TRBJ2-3	CASSLGLAGEADTQYF	TGTGCCAGCAGCTTGGGTCTAGCGGGAGAGGCAGATACGCAGTATTTT
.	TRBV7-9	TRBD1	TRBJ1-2	CASSFTGTGVNGYTF	TGTGCCAGCAGTTTCACCGGGACAGGGGTAAATGGCTACACCTTC
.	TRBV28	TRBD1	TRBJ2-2	CASRLQGSRGELFF	TGTGCCAGCAGACTACAGGGGTCGCGAGGGGAGCTGTTTTTT
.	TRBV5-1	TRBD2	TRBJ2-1	CASSLPLAGGSSYNEQFF	TGCGCCAGCAGCTTGCCACTAGCGGGGGGGTCCTCCTACAATGAGCAGTTCTTC
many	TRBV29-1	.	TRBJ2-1	CSVEEGHYNEQFF	TGCAGCGTTGAGGAGGGACATTACAATGAGCAGTTCTTC
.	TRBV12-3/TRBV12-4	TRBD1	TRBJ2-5	CASSSQGARETQYF	TGTGCCAGCAGTTCACAGGGGGCGCGGGAGACCCAGTACTTC
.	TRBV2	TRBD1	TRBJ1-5	CASSPNRGSQPQHF	TGTGCCAGCAGTCCCAACAGGGGTTCACAGCCCCAGCATTTT
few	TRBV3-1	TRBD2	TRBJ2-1	CASSPSAGGPYEQFF	TGTGCCAGCAGCCCCTCAGCGGGGGGGCCATATGAGCAGTTCTTC
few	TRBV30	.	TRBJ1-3	CAWSVRLGSGNTIYF	TGTGCCTGGAGTGTGAGGCTCGGGAGTGGAAACACCATATATTTT
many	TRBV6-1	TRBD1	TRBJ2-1	CASSVDRGPHNEQFF	TGTGCCAGCAGTGTAGACAGGGGTCCCCACAATGAGCAGTTCTTC
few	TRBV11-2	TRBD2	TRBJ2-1	CASSRGTSGGSSSYNEQFF	TGTGCCAGCTCCCGAGGGACTAGCGGGGGGTCGAGCTCCTACAATGAGCAGTTCTTC
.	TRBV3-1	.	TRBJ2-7	CASSQASQGSEQYF	TGTGCCAGCAGCCAAGCCTCACAGGGTAGCGAGCAGTACTTC
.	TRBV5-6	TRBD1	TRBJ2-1	CASSFPGQGWNEQFF	TGTGCCAGCAGCTTCCCGGGACAGGGGTGGAATGAGCAGTTCTTC
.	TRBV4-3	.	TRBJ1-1	CASSLGTLGTEAFF	TGCGCCAGCAGCCTCGGGACATTGGGAACTGAAGCTTTCTTT
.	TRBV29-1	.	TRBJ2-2	CSVDLAYTGELFF	TGCAGCGTTGACTTGGCCTACACCGGGGAGCTGTTTTTT
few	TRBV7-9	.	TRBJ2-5	CASSNGLVQETQYF	TGTGCCAGCAGCAACGGACTTGTGCAAGAGACCCAGTACTTC
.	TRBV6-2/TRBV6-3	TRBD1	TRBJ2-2	CASSDTPWTGGDGELFF	TGTGCCAGCAGTGACACCCCATGGACAGGGGGCGACGGGGAGCTGTTTTTT
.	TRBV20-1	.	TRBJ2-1	CSARGSPSFYDEQFF	TGCAGTGCTAGGGGGTCCCCTAGCTTTTACGATGAGCAGTTCTTC
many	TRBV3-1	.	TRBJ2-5	CASSQLQETQYF	TGTGCCAGCAGCCAGTTACAAGAGACCCAGTACTTC
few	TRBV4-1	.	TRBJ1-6	CASSHGLGSSYNSPLHF	TGCGCCAGCAGCCATGGGCTGGGGAGCTCCTATAATTCACCCCTCCACTTT
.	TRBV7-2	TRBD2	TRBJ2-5	CASSRLAAYQETQYF	TGTGCCAGCAGCAGACTAGCGGCGTACCAAGAGACCCAGTACTTC
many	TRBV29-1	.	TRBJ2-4	CSVGARALGIQYF	TGCAGCGTTGGGGCCAGGGCTCTAGGCATTCAGTACTTC
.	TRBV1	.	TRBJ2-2	CTSSQDRGLTGELFF	TGCACCAGCAGCCAAGACAGGGGGCTGACCGGGGAGCTGTTTTTT
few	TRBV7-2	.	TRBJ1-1	CASTQQGMNTEAFF	TGTGCCAGCACCCAACAGGGCATGAACACTGAAGCTTTCTTT
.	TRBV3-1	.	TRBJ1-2	CASSQGSRGAYGYTF	TGTGCCAGCAGCCAAGGGTCCCGGGGGGCCTATGGCTACACCTTC
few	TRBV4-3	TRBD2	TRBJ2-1	CASSQDFSGVYNEQFF	TGCGCCAGCAGCCAAGATTTTAGCGGGGTGTACAATGAGCAGTTCTTC